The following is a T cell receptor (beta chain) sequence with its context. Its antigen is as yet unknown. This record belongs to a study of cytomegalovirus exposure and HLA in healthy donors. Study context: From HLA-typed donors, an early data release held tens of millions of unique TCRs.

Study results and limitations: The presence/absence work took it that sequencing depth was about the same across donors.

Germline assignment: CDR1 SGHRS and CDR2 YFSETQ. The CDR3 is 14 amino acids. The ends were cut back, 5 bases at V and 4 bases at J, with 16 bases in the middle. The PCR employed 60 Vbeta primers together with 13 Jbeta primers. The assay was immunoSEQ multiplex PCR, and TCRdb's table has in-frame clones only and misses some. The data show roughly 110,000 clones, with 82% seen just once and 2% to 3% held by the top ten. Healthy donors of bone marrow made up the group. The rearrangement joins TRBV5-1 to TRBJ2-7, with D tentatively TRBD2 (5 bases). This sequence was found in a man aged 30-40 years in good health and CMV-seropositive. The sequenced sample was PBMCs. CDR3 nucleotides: TGCGCCAGCAGTCCGGGGAACCCGGATTACGAGCAGTACTTC. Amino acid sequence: CASSPGNPDYEQYF.